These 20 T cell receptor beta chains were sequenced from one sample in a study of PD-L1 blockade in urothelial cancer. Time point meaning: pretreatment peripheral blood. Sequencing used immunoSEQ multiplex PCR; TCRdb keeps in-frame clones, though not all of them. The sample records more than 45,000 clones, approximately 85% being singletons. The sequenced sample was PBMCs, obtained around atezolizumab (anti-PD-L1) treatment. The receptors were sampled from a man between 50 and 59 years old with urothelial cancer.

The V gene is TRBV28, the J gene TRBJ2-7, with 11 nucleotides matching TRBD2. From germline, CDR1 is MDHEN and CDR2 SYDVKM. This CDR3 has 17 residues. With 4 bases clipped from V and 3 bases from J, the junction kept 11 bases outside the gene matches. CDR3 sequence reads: CASSSGLAVWGVYEQYV. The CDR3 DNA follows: TGTGCCAGCAGTTCGGGACTAGCGGTTTGGGGGGTCTACGAGCAGTACGTC.

The CDR3 region is CASSLLVTNYGYTF. The CDR3 bases are TGTGCCAGCAGCCTACTCGTAACTAACTATGGCTACACCTTC. This rearrangement joins TRBV6-6 to TRBJ1-2; no reliable D call. The CDR3 totals 14 residues. The V gene's germline CDR1 is MNHNY and CDR2 SVGAGI (reference sequence). The germline V and J ends were trimmed by 6 bases and 0 bases, with 11 bases remaining between them.

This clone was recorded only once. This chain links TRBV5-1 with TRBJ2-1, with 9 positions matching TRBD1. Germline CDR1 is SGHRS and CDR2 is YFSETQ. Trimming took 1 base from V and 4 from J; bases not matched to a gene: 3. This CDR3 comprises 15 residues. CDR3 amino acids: CASSLIGQGYNEQFF. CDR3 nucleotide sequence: TGCGCCAGCAGCTTGATAGGACAGGGGTACAATGAGCAGTTCTTC.

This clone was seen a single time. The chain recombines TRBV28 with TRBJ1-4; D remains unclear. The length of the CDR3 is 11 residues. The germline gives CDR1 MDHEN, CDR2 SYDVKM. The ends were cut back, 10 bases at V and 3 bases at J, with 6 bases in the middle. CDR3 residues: CATQSNEKLFF. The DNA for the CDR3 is TGTGCCACACAGTCTAATGAAAAACTGTTTTTT.

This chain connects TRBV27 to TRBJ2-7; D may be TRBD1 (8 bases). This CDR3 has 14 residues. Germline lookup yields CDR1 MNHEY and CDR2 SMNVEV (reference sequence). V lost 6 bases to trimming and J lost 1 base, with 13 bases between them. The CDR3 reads CASREQGGSYEQYF. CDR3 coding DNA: TGTGCCAGCAGGGAACAGGGGGGGTCCTACGAGCAGTACTTC.

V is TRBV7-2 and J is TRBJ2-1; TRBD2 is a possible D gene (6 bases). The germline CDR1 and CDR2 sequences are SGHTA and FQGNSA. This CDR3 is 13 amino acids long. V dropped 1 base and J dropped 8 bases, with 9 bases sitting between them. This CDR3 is CASSLGEADEQFF. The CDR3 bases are TGTGCCAGCAGCTTAGGGGAGGCGGATGAGCAGTTCTTC.

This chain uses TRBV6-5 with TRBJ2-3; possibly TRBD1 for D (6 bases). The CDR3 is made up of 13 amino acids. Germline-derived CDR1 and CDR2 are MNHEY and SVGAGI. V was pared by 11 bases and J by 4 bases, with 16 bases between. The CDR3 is CASLQPGADTQYF. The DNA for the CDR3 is TGTGCCTCCCTCCAGCCAGGGGCAGATACGCAGTATTTT.

The CDR3: CATTEAGRTRSLHF. The CDR3, as DNA: TGTGCCACCACGGAGGCTGGGAGGACTCGGTCCCTCCACTTT. The rearrangement joins TRBV28 to TRBJ1-6; no clear D gene. V lost 10 bases and J lost 14, with 24 bases in between. Per germline, CDR1 MDHEN and CDR2 SYDVKM. The length of the CDR3 is 14 residues.

CDR3 in DNA: TGTGCTAGTGGTTTGGCCCTCGACAGGGGTGGCTACACCTTC. Translating it yields CASGLALDRGGYTF. The V gene is TRBV12-5, the J gene TRBJ1-2; 8 positions match TRBD1. The CDR3 is made up of 14 amino acids. Trimming took 1 base from V and 7 from J; bases not matched to a gene: 5. CDR1 and CDR2 (germline): LGHNT, FRNRAP.

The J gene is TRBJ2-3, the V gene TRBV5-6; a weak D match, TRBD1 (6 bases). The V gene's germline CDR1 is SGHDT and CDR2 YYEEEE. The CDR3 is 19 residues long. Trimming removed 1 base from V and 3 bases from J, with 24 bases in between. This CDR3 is CASSLYGRGAPEQTDTQYF. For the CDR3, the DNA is TGTGCCAGCAGCTTGTATGGCAGGGGCGCTCCTGAACAGACAGATACGCAGTATTTT.

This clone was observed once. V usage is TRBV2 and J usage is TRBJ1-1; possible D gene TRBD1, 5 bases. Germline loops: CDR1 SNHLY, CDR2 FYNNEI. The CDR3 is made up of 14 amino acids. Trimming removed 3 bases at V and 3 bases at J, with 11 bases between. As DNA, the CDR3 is TGTGCCAGCAGTGAGGCTAAGGGGCACACTGAAGCTTTCTTT. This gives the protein CASSEAKGHTEAFF.

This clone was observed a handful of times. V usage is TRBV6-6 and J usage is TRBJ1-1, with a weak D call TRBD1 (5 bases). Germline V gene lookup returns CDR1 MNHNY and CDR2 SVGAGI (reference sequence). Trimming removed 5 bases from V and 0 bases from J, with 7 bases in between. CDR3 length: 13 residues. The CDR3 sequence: CASSDSMNTEAFF. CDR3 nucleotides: TGTGCCAGCAGTGACAGCATGAACACTGAAGCTTTCTTT.

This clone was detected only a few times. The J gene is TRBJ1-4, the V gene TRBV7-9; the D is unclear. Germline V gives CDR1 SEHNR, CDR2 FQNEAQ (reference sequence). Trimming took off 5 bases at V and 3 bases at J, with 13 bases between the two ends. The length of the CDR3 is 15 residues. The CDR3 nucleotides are TGTGCCAGCAGCGTCTCAAGCGTGGCTAATGAAAAACTGTTTTTT. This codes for CASSVSSVANEKLFF.

CDR3 bases: TGTGCCAGCAGTACAGGGGGCGCTGGGACCGGGGAGCTGTTTTTT. This sequence encodes CASSTGGAGTGELFF. The J gene is TRBJ2-2, the V gene TRBV6-6; 9 nucleotides align to TRBD1. V shed 5 bases, J shed 5 bases, and the junction held 6 bases outside the gene matches. Germline V CDR1 and CDR2: MNHNY, SVGAGI (reference sequence). This CDR3 contains 15 residues.

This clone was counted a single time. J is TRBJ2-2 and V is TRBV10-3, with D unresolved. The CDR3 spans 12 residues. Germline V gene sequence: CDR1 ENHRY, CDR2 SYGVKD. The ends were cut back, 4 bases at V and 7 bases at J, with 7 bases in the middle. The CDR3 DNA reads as TGTGCCATCAGTGCTACGAACGGGGAGCTGTTTTTT. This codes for CAISATNGELFF.

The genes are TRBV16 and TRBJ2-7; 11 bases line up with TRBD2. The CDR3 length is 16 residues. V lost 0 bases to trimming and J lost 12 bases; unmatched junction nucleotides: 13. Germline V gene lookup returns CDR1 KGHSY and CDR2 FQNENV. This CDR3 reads CASSQSKLSSGRILYF. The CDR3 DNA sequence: TGTGCCAGCAGCCAATCAAAGTTGTCTAGCGGGAGGATCCTGTACTTC.

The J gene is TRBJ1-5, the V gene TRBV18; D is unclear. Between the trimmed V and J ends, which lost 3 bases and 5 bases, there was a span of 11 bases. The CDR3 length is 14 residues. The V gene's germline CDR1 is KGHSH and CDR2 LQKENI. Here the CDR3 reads CASSPSGGHQPQHF. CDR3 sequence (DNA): TGTGCCAGCTCACCGTCGGGAGGGCATCAGCCCCAGCATTTT.

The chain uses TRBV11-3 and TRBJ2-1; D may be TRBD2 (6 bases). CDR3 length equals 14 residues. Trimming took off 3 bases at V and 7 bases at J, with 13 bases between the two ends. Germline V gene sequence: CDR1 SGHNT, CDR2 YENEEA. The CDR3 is CASSLEGEWNEQFF. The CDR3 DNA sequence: TGTGCCAGCAGCTTGGAGGGAGAGTGGAATGAGCAGTTCTTC.

The CDR3 protein is CASSPTVNGEKLFF. The CDR3 DNA is TGTGCCAGCAGTCCGACAGTTAATGGTGAAAAACTGTTTTTT. The chain joins TRBV2 to TRBJ1-4; tentative D call: TRBD1 (5 bases). V lost 5 bases, J lost 7 bases, and 14 bases lay in between. The CDR3 has 14 amino acids. Germline V lookup: CDR1 SNHLY, CDR2 FYNNEI.

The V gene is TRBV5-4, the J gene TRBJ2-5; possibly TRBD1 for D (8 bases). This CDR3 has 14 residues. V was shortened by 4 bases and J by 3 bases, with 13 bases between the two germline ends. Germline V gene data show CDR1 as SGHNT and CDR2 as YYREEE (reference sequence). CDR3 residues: CASSHTGGEETQYF. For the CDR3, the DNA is TGTGCCAGCAGCCACACAGGGGGGGAAGAGACCCAGTACTTC.